Presented here are 2 T cell receptor beta chains from one specimen sequenced in a study of blood T cell repertoires in COVID-19. TCRdb keeps only in-frame clones here, not all; method: immunoSEQ multiplex PCR. This sample has some 490,000 clones; 70% to 90% occur once, and the top ten carry about 3%. Sequenced sample: peripheral blood. These receptors were taken from a human donor in a cohort sampled during active COVID-19.

The chain uses TRBV24-1 and TRBJ1-2, with 8 positions matching TRBD1. Germline assignment: CDR1 KGHDR and CDR2 SFDVKD. This CDR3 has 14 residues. With V trimmed by 3 bases and J by 7 bases, 6 bases remained unmatched. The CDR3 sequence: CATSDTGGWSGYTF. DNA for the CDR3: TGTGCCACCAGTGATACAGGGGGATGGTCTGGCTACACCTTC.

This clone showed up just once. The chain has TRBV27 and TRBJ1-2, with 9 bases fitting TRBD1. Losses at the gene ends were 1 base for V and 7 bases for J; bases not matched to a gene: 7. The CDR3 has 15 residues. Germline CDR1 is MNHEY and CDR2 is SMNVEV (reference sequence). CDR3 sequence: CASSLYDRGRSGYTF. The CDR3 nucleotides are TGTGCCAGCAGTTTATACGACAGGGGGAGGAGTGGCTACACCTTC.